This T cell receptor beta chain was sequenced during a study of human T cells and chemical hapten exposure. Trimming took 3 bases from V and 1 from J; bases not matched to a gene: 7. Germline V gene sequence: CDR1 KGHDR, CDR2 SFDVKD. The CDR3 contains 18 residues. MiXCR, applied by TCRdb to the RACE reads, yields one record per CDR3 protein. The sample has 80,000 to 95,000 distinct CDR3 sequences, roughly 12% seen once; the top ten hold 1.6%. Sample time point: patch test 2, 6 weeks after DPC sensitization. The treatment was: therapeutic diphenylcyclopropenone sensitization with weekly scalp DPC. The sequencing here drew on whole blood, taken in connection with sensitization to the hapten diphenylcyclopropenone (DPC). The clonotype was recovered from a man aged 18-30 years with alopecia areata. Some clones in this sample may be carry-over from other donors' samples. This rearrangement joins TRBV24-1 to TRBJ2-3; 12 nucleotides align to TRBD2. DNA for the CDR3: TGTGCCACCAGTGATCCTAGCGGGGGGGCAATTGGCACAGATACGCAGTATTTT. This gives the protein CATSDPSGGAIGTDTQYF.